This TCR beta chain is from a study of cytomegalovirus exposure and HLA in healthy donors. The CDR3 spans 13 residues. Deletions cut 0 bases from V and 10 bases from J, with 10 bases between. Germline assignment: CDR1 GTSNPN and CDR2 SVGIG (reference sequence). Study findings and constraints: Cytomegalovirus-associated status was assigned to more than 150 TCR beta chains. It was reported that the classifier diagnosed cytomegalovirus status with high specificity and sensitivity in both the original and validation cohorts.

About this clone: No antigen is known for it.

Profiled with immunoSEQ multiplex PCR; TCRdb holds only in-frame clones, not every one. Of about 360,000 clones listed, roughly 88% are singletons. The sequenced sample was PBMCs. The origin of this receptor is a woman under 30 in good health and CMV-seronegative. This chain joins TRBV30 and TRBJ1-6; D is possibly TRBD1 (6 bases). CDR3: CAWSVMGQSPLHF. The CDR3 DNA reads as TGTGCCTGGAGTGTAATGGGACAATCACCCCTCCACTTT.